These T cell receptor beta chains were read from a single sample in a study of shared clonotypes between healthy human individuals. Some clones are missing from TCRdb's copy, which holds only in-frame ones; the method was immunoSEQ multiplex PCR. The data hold almost 750,000 clones, with around 77% observed a single time. The sample taken for sequencing was memory CD4+ T cells sorted from blood. The receptor set was obtained from a woman in her 30s in good health. Each CDR3 is given with its conserved first and last residue. The D gene is left open where the match is weak. Clone size is stated in some rows and not others, as once, few, many or a class when expanded.

size	V	J	D	CDR3	DNA
.	TRBV5-1	TRBJ2-3	TRBD1	CASSLGQGASTDTQYF	TGCGCCAGCAGCTTGGGACAGGGTGCTAGCACAGATACGCAGTATTTT
.	TRBV10-3	TRBJ2-3	TRBD2	CAISAPIKTSGTDTQYF	TGTGCCATCAGTGCCCCCATCAAGACTAGCGGCACAGATACGCAGTATTTT
.	TRBV9	TRBJ2-2	TRBD1	CASSGDRAQLFF	TGTGCCAGCAGCGGCGACAGGGCTCAGCTGTTTTTT
once	TRBV29-1	TRBJ1-2	.	CSEGGNGGYTF	TGCAGCGAGGGGGGTAACGGAGGCTACACCTTC
few	TRBV30	TRBJ2-2	TRBD2	CAWSPSGIRALGELFF	TGTGCCTGGAGTCCAAGCGGGATTCGTGCCCTCGGGGAGCTGTTTTTT
.	TRBV9	TRBJ1-5	TRBD1	CASSVGTGSQPQHF	TGTGCCAGCAGCGTAGGGACAGGGTCACAGCCCCAGCATTTT
.	TRBV7-7	TRBJ2-5	TRBD2	CASSLGTSGQETQYF	TGTGCCAGCAGCCTCGGGACTAGCGGACAAGAGACCCAGTACTTC
.	TRBV28	TRBJ2-7	TRBD2	CASSLAGGGVLLEQYF	TGTGCCAGCAGCTTAGCGGGAGGAGGGGTTCTCTTGGAGCAGTACTTC
.	TRBV7-2	TRBJ2-7	.	CASSTRSGPGAYEQYF	TGTGCCAGCAGCACCCGCAGCGGGCCCGGGGCGTACGAGCAGTACTTC
.	TRBV9	TRBJ1-1	TRBD1	CASSAQGANTEAFF	TGTGCCAGCAGCGCCCAGGGGGCTAACACTGAAGCTTTCTTT
.	TRBV7-2	TRBJ2-3	TRBD2	CASSLKAGVTDTQYF	TGTGCCAGCAGCTTAAAGGCGGGAGTTACAGATACGCAGTATTTT
few	TRBV5-1	TRBJ2-3	.	CASSLNGVTDTQYF	TGCGCCAGCAGCTTGAATGGAGTCACAGATACGCAGTATTTT
.	TRBV10-2	TRBJ1-1	TRBD1	CASSIIGQGLPGTEAFF	TGCGCCAGCAGTATCATCGGACAGGGATTACCAGGCACTGAAGCTTTCTTT
.	TRBV11-2	TRBJ1-2	.	CASSHAGTVYGYTF	TGTGCCAGCAGCCATGCCGGGACGGTCTATGGCTACACCTTC
few	TRBV2	TRBJ1-2	.	CASSEETSSDYTF	TGTGCCAGCAGTGAAGAGACCTCAAGTGACTACACCTTC
.	TRBV9	TRBJ2-2	TRBD1	CASSARDRATGELFF	TGTGCCAGCAGCGCCCGGGACAGGGCGACCGGGGAGCTGTTTTTT
once	TRBV11-3	TRBJ1-1	.	CASSPQGGTEAFF	TGTGCCAGCAGCCCACAAGGGGGAACTGAAGCTTTCTTT